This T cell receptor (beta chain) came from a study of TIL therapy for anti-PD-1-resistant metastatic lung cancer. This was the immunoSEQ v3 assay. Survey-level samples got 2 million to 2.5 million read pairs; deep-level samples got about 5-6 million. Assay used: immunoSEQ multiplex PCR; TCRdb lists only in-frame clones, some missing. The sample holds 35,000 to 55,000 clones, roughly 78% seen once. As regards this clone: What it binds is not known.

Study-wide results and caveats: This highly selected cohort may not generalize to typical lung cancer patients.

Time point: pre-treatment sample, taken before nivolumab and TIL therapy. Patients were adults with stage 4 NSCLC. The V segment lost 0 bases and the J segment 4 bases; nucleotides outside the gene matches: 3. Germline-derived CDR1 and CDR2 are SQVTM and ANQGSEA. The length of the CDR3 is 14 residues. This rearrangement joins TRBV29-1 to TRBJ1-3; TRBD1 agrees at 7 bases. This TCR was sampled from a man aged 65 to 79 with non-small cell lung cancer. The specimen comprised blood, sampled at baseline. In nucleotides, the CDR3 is TGCAGCGTTGAAGATCCGGGACAGGGAAACACCATATATTTT. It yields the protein CSVEDPGQGNTIYF.